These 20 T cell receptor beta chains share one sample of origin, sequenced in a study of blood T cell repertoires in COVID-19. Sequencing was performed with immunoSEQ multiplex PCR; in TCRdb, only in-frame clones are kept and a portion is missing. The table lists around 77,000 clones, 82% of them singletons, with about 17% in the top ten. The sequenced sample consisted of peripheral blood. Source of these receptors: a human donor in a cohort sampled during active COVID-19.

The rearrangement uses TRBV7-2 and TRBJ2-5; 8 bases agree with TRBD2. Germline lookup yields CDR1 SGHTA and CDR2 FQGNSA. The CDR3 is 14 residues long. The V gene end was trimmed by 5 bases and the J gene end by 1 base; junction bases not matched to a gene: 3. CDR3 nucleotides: TGTGCCAGCAGCCTAGGACTAGCCCAAGAGACCCAGTACTTC. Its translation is CASSLGLAQETQYF. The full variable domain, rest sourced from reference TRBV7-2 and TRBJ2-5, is GAGVSQSPSNKVTEKGKDVELRCDPISGHTALYWYRQSLGQGLEFLIYFQGNSAPDKSGLPSDRFSAERTGGSVSTLTIQRTQQEDSAVYLCASSLGLAQETQYFGPGTRLLVL.

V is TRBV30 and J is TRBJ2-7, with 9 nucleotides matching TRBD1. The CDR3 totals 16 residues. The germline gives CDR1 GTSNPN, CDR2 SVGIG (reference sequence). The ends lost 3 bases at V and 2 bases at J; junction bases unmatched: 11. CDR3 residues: CAWRAHRGQGAYEQYF. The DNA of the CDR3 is TGTGCCTGGAGAGCCCACAGGGGGCAAGGGGCCTACGAGCAGTACTTC. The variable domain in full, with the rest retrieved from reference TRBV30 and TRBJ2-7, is SQTIHQWPATLVQPVGSPLSLECTVEGTSNPNLYWYRQAAGRGLQLLFYSVGIGQISSEVPQNLSASRPQDRQFILSSKKLLLSDSGFYLCAWRAHRGQGAYEQYFGPGTRLTVT.

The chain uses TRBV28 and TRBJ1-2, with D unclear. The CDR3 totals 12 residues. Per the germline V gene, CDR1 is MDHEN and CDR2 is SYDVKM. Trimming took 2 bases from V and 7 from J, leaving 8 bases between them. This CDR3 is CASSLEQIGYTF. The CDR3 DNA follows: TGTGCCAGCAGTTTAGAACAGATTGGCTACACCTTC.

Here the CDR3 reads CASSLGAGDGRQPQHF. The CDR3 DNA reads TGTGCCAGCAGCTTAGGAGCGGGGGATGGTCGTCAGCCCCAGCATTTT. This chain connects TRBV7-9 to TRBJ1-5, with D tentatively TRBD1 (5 bases). The germline CDR1 and CDR2 sequences are SEHNR and FQNEAQ (reference sequence). Trimming stripped 1 base from V and 6 bases from J, with 16 bases between. This CDR3 contains 16 residues.

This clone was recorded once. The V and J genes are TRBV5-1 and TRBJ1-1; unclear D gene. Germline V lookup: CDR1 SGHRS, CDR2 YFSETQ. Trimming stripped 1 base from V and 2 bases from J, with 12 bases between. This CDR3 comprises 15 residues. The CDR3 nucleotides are TGCGCCAGCAGCTTGTCGGGGATACGAAACACTGAAGCTTTCTTT. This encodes CASSLSGIRNTEAFF.

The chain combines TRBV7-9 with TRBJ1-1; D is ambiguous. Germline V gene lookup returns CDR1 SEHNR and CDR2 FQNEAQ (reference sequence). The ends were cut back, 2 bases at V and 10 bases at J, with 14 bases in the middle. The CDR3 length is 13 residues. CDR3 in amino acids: CASSLRFERGAFF. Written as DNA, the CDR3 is TGTGCCAGCAGCTTACGTTTCGAGAGAGGAGCTTTCTTT.

The CDR3 nucleotides read TGTGCCAGCAGTGAAAGTTCGAGGAACACTGAAGCTTTCTTT. This sequence encodes CASSESSRNTEAFF. V is TRBV2 and J is TRBJ1-1; D remains unclear. The CDR3 is 14 amino acids. The germline V and J ends were trimmed by 2 bases and 1 base, with 8 bases remaining between them. CDR1 is SNHLY and CDR2 is FYNNEI in the germline V gene.

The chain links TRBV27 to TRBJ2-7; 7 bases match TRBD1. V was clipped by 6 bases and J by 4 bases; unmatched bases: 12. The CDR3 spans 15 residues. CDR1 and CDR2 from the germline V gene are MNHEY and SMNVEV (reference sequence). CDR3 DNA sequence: TGTGCCAGCAGCTATTACCAGACAGGGACGTACGAGCAGTACTTC. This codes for CASSYYQTGTYEQYF.

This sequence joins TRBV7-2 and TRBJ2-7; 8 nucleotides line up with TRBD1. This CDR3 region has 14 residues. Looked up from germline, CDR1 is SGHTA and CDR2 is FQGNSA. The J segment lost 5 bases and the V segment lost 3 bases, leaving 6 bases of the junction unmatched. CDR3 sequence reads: CASSFDRGPDEQYF. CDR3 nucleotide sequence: TGTGCCAGCAGCTTCGACAGGGGCCCCGACGAGCAGTACTTC.

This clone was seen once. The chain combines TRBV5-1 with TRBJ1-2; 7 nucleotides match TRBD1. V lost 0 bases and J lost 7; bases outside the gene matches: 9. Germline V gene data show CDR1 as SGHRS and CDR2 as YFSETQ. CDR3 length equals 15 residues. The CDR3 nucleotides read TGCGCCAGCAGCTTGGAGGCAGGGGGAACTGGTGGCTACACCTTC. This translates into CASSLEAGGTGGYTF. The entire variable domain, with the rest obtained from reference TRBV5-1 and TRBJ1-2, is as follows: KAGVTQTPRYLIKTRGQQVTLSCSPISGHRSVSWYQQTPGQGLQFLFEYFSETQRNKGNFPGRFSGRQFSNSRSEMNVSTLELGDSALYLCASSLEAGGTGGYTFGSGTRLTVV.

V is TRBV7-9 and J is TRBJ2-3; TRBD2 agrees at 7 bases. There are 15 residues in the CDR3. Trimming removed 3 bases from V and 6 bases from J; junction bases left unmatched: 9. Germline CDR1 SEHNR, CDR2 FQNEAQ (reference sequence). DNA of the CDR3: TGTGCCAGCAGCTTCGGCGGGGAGGGTTCGGATACGCAGTATTTT. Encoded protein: CASSFGGEGSDTQYF. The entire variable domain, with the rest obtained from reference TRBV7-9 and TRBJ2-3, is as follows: DTGVSQNPRHKITKRGQNVTFRCDPISEHNRLYWYRQTLGQGPEFLTYFQNEAQLEKSRLLSDRFSAERPKGSFSTLEIQRTEQGDSAMYLCASSFGGEGSDTQYFGPGTRLTVL.

CDR3 sequence (DNA): TGTGCCAGCAGTTACTTACAAGGCAATCAGCCCCAGCATTTT. Translation: CASSYLQGNQPQHF. This sequence joins TRBV6-5 and TRBJ1-5, with D unresolved. Trimming pared 1 base from V and 2 bases from J, leaving 6 bases between. Germline CDR1 and CDR2: MNHEY and SVGAGI. The CDR3 contains 14 residues.

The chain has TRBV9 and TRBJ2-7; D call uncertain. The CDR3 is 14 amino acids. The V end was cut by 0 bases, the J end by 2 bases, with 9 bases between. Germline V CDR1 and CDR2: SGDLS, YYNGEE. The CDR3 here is CASSVAPGTYEQYF. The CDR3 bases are TGTGCCAGCAGCGTAGCCCCAGGTACCTACGAGCAGTACTTC.

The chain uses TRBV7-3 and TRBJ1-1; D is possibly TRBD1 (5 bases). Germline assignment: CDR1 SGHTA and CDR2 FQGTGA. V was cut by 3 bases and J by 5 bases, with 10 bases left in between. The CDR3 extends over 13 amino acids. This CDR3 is CASSFTGGTEAFF. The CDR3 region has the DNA TGTGCCAGCAGCTTTACAGGTGGGACTGAAGCTTTCTTT.

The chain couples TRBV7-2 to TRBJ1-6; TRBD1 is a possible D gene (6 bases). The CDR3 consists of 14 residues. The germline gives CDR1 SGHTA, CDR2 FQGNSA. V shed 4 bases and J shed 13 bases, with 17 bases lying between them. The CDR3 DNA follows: TGTGCCAGCAGCTCTCGACAGTACGACAGGCCCCTCCACTTT. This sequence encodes CASSSRQYDRPLHF.

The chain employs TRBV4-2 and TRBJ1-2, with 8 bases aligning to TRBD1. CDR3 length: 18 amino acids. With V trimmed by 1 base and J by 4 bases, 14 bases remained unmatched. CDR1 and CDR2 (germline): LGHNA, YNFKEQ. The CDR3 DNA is TGTGCCAGCAGCCAAGTCTCAAGCGGACAGGGACAGCCCTATGGCTACACCTTC. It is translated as CASSQVSSGQGQPYGYTF.

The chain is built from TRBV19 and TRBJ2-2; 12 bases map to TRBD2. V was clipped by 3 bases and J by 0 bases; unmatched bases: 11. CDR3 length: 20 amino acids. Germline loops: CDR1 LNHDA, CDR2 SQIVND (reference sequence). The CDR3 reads CASSMRRVASGGANTGELFF. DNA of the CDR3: TGTGCCAGTAGTATGCGGCGAGTTGCTAGCGGGGGGGCGAACACCGGGGAGCTGTTTTTT.

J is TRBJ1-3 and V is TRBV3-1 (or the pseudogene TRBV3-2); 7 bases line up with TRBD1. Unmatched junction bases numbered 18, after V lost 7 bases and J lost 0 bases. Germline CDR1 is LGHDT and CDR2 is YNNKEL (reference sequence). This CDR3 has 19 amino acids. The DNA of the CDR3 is TGTGCCAGCACCCTCGGGGACAGAATAGCATCATACTCTGGAAACACCATATATTTT. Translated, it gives CASTLGDRIASYSGNTIYF.

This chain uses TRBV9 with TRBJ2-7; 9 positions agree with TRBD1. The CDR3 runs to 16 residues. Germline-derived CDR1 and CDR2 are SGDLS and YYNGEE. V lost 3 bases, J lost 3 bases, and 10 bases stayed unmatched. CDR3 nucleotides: TGTGCCAGCAGCGACGGACAGGGGTTGAGCAACTACGAGCAGTACTTC. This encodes CASSDGQGLSNYEQYF.

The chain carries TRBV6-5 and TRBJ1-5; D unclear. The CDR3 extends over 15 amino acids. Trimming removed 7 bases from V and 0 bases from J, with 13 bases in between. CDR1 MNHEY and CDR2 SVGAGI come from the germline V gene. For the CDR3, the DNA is TGTGCCAGCAAAATCGAGTTTTATAGCAATCAGCCCCAGCATTTT. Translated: CASKIEFYSNQPQHF.